This T cell receptor (beta chain) came from a study of T cells after yellow fever vaccination. The V gene's germline CDR1 is MDHEN and CDR2 SYDVKM. This CDR3 comprises 14 residues. V was clipped by 5 bases and J by 3 bases, with 14 bases between them. This clonotype has a count of ten or more. Conversion of TCR transcripts into cDNA relied on 5'RACE template switching, which added a universal primer site and UMIs. TCRdb re-called the 5' RACE reads with MiXCR, one entry per CDR3 protein. The sample holds over 25,000 distinct CDR3 sequences; 10% are singletons and the top ten take 12%. Material: PBMCs, either bulk or a sorted T-cell subset (CD4+, CD8+, memory, or dextramer-sorted; not recorded which), obtained roughly 14 days after the first yellow fever vaccination. The receptor's source is a man younger than 35 who received the YFV17D yellow fever vaccine. The rearrangement uses TRBV28 and TRBJ2-7, with D perhaps given as TRBD1 or TRBD2 (5 bases each). The CDR3: CASSPAGAHYEQYV. The CDR3 DNA is TGTGCCAGCAGTCCCGCCGGGGCTCACTACGAGCAGTACGTC.